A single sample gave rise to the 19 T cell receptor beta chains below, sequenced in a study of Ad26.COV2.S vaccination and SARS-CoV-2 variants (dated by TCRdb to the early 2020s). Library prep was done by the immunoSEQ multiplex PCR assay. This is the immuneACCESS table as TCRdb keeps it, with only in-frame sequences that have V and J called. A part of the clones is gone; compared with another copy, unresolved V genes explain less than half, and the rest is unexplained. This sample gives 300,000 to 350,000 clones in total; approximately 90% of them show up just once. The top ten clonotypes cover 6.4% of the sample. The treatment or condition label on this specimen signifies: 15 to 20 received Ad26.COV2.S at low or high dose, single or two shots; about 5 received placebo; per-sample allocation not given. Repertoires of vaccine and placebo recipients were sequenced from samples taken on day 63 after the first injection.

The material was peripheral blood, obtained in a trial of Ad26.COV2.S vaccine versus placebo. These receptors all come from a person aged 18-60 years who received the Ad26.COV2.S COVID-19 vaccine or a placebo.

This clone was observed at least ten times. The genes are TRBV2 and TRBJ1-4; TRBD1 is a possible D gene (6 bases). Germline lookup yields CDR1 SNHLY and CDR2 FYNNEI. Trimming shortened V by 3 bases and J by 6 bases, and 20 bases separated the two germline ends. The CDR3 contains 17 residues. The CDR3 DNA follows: TGTGCCAGCAGTGATGACCGGGGGGGGCCCTTGGATGAAAAACTGTTTTTT. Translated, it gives CASSDDRGGPLDEKLFF.

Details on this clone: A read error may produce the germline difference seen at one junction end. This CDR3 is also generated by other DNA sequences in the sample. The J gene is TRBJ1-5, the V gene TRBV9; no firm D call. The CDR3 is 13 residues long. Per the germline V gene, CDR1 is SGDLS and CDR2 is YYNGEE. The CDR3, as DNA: TGTGCCAGCAGCCGAGCAGGCAACCAGCCCCAGCATTTT. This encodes CASSRAGNQPQHF.

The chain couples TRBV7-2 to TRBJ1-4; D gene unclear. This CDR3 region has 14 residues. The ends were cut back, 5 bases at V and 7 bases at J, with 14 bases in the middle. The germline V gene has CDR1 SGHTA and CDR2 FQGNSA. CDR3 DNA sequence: TGTGCCAGCAGCCACGCGGGGTACGGTGAAAAACTGTTTTTT. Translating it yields CASSHAGYGEKLFF.

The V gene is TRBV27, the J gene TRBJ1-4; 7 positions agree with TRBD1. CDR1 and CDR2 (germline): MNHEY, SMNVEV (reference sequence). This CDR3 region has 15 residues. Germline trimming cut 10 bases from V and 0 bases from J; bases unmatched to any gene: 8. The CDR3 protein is CATRQGIATNEKLFF. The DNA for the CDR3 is TGTGCCACTAGACAGGGCATTGCAACTAATGAAAAACTGTTTTTT.

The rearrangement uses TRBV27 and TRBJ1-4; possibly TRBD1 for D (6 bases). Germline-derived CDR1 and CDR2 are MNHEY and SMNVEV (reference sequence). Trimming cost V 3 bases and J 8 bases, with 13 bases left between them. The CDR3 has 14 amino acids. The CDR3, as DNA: TGTGCCAGCAGTTTGCAGGGGCATAGAGAAAAACTGTTTTTT. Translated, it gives CASSLQGHREKLFF.

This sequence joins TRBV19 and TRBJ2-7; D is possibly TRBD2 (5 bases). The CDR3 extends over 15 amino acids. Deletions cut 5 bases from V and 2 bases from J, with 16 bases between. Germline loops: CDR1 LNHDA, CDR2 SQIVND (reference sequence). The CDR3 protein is CASSPLGRRTYEQYF. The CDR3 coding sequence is TGTGCCAGTAGTCCCCTCGGCAGGAGGACCTACGAGCAGTACTTC.

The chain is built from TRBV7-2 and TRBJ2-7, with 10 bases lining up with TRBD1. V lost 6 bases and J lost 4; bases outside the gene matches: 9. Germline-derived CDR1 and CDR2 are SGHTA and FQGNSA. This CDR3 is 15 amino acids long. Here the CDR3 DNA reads TGTGCCAGCAGTCAGTCACGGGACAGGGGATACGAGCAGTACTTC. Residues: CASSQSRDRGYEQYF.

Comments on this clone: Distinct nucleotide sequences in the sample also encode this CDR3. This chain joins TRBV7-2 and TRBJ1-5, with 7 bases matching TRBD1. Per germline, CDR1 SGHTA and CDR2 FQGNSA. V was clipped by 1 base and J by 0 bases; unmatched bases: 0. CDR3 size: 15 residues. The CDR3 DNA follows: TGTGCCAGCAGCTTAGACAGGGGTAGCAATCAGCCCCAGCATTTT. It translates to CASSLDRGSNQPQHF.

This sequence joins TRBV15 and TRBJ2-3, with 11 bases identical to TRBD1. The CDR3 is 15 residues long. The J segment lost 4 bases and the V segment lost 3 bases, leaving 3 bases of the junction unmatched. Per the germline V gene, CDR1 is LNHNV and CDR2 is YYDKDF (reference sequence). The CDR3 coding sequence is TGTGCCACCAGCAGCAGGACAGGGGGCCCAGATACGCAGTATTTT. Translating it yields CATSSRTGGPDTQYF.

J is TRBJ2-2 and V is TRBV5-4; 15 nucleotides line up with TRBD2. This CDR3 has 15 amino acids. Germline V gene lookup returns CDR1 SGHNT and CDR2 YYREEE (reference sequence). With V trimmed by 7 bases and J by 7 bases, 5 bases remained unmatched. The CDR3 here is CASGLAGGPHGELFF. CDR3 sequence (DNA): TGTGCCAGCGGACTAGCGGGGGGGCCACACGGGGAGCTGTTTTTT. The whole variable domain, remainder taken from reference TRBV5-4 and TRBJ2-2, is ETGVTQSPTHLIKTRGQQVTLRCSSQSGHNTVSWYQQALGQGPQFIFQYYREEENGRGNFPPRFSGLQFPNYSSELNVNALELDDSALYLCASGLAGGPHGELFFGEGSRLTVL.

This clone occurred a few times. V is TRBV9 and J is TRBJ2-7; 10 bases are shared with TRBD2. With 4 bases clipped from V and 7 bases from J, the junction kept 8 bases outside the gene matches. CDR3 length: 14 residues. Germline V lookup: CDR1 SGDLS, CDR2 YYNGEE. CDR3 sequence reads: CASSSSGGAGEQYF. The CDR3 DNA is TGTGCCAGCAGCTCCAGCGGGGGGGCTGGAGAGCAGTACTTC.

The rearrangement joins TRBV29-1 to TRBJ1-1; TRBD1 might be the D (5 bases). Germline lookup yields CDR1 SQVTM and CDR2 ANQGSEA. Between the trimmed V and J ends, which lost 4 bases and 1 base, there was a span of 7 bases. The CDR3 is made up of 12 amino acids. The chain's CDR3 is CSVGGRNTEAFF. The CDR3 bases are TGCAGCGTTGGGGGACGGAACACTGAAGCTTTCTTT.

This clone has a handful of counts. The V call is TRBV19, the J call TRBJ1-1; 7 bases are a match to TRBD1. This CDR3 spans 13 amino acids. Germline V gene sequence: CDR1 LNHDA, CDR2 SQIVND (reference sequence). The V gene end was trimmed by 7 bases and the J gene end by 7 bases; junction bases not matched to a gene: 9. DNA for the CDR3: TGTGCCAGTACTACAGGGGACGAAAGTGAAGCTTTCTTT. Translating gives CASTTGDESEAFF. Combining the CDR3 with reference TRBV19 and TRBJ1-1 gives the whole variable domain DGGITQSPKYLFRKEGQNVTLSCEQNLNHDAMYWYRQDPGQGLRLIYYSQIVNDFQKGDIAEGYSVSREKKESFPLTVTSAQKNPTAFYLCASTTGDESEAFFGQGTRLTVV.

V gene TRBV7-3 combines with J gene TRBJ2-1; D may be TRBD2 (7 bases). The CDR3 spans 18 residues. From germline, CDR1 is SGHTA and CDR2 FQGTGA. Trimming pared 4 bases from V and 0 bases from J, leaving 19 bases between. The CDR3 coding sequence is TGTGCCAGCAGCTCGGGGGGCCAAACAGGGAGCTCCTACAATGAGCAGTTCTTC. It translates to CASSSGGQTGSSYNEQFF.

CDR3 residues: CASNLYRGKSYNEQFF. CDR3 sequence (DNA): TGTGCCAGCAATCTTTACAGGGGAAAGTCCTACAATGAGCAGTTCTTC. The chain recombines TRBV28 with TRBJ2-1, with 7 positions matching TRBD1. CDR3 length: 16 residues. J lost 1 base, V lost 7 bases, and 10 bases had no gene match. Looked up from germline, CDR1 is MDHEN and CDR2 is SYDVKM.

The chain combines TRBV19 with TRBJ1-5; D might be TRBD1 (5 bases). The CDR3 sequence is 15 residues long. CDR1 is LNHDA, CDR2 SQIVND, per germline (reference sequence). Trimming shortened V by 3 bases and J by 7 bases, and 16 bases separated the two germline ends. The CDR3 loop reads CASSIGQGRVQPQHF. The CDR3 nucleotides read TGTGCCAGTAGTATTGGGCAGGGAAGGGTGCAGCCCCAGCATTTT.

The CDR3 region is CAISGPGGEHGELFF. Written as DNA, the CDR3 is TGTGCCATCAGTGGACCGGGAGGGGAGCACGGGGAGCTGTTTTTT. This chain uses TRBV10-3 with TRBJ2-2; 8 bases map to TRBD2. CDR3 length equals 15 residues. The germline V gene has CDR1 ENHRY and CDR2 SYGVKD. J was trimmed by 7 bases and V by 4 bases; bases with no gene match: 8.

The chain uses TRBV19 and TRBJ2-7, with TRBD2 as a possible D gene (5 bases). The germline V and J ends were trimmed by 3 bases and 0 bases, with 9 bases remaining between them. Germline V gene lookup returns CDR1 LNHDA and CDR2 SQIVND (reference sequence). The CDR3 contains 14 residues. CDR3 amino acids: CASSMGSYSYEQYF. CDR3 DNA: TGTGCCAGTAGTATGGGGAGTTACTCCTACGAGCAGTACTTC.

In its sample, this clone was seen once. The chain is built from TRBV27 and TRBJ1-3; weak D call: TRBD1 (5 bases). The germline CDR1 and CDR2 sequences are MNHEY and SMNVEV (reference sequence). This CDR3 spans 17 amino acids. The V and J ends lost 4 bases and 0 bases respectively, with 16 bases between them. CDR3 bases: TGTGCCAGCAGTTCCTTGACAGCGCTTACCTCTGGAAACACCATATATTTT. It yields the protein CASSSLTALTSGNTIYF.